The clone carrying this T cell receptor (beta chain) has more than one count but fewer than ten. Its antigen is currently unknown. Unique molecular identifiers were incorporated when the TCRbeta library was constructed. Via MiXCR, TCRdb re-called the PCR reads, giving one row per CDR3 protein. This sample yields 500,000 or so distinct CDR3 sequences, of which 9.5% to 12% are seen a single time; 14% belongs to the top ten. The data were obtained in a study of T-cell reconstitution after alpha-beta-depleted transplantation in children. Germline CDR1 and CDR2: KGHDR and SFDVKD. With V trimmed by 1 base and J by 6 bases, 9 bases remained unmatched. This CDR3 is built from 17 residues. Study-level points and caveats: There were reportedly several hundred expanded graft clones from which alpha-beta T cells came about two months after transplant.

The chain couples TRBV24-1 to TRBJ2-1, with TRBD1 identical over 9 bases. Sequencing was performed on PBMCs, mostly from graft donor cells, taken 180 days after TCRalphabeta/CD19-depleted stem cell transplant. This TCR was recovered from a female patient aged 2 to 10 who had a stem cell transplant for aplastic anemia, so the T cells may come from the graft donor. This CDR3 is CATSDFTLGTGFNEQFF. CDR3 DNA sequence: TGTGCCACCAGTGATTTTACTTTAGGGACAGGGTTCAATGAGCAGTTCTTC.